The present T cell receptor beta chain was sequenced within a study of OX40 agonist ivuxolimab in advanced cancers. Study details: An agonistic human IgG2 monoclonal antibody against OX40 (CD134) was given.

Per the germline V gene, CDR1 is SGDLS and CDR2 is YYNGEE. Germline trimming cut 4 bases from V and 2 bases from J; bases unmatched to any gene: 5. The CDR3 is 15 amino acids. This clone has a single count. TCRdb keeps only in-frame clones here, not all; method: immunoSEQ multiplex PCR. Found here are around 76,000 clones, 70% to 90% of them singletons; the top ten hold approximately 0.65%. Sample: CD4+ or CD8+ T cells sorted from blood, taken in a trial of the OX40 agonist ivuxolimab. This rearrangement joins TRBV9 to TRBJ1-3; TRBD1 aligns across 8 bases. This clonotype originated in an adult with an advanced solid tumor such as melanoma, head and neck, liver or kidney cancer. CDR3 sequence reads: CASSPGQGAGNTIYF. For the CDR3, the DNA is TGTGCCAGCAGCCCCGGACAGGGTGCTGGAAACACCATATATTTT.